This T cell receptor beta chain was identified in a study of a mutant IDH1 vaccine in newly diagnosed glioma. The CDR3 runs 15 residues. CDR1 and CDR2 from the germline V gene are SQVTM and ANQGSEA. Trimming pared 1 base from V and 2 bases from J, leaving 15 bases between. Details on this clone: Its specificity is not known.

Sequencing used immunoSEQ multiplex PCR; TCRdb keeps in-frame clones, though not all of them. In the table there are 50,000 or so clones, roughly 73% of which are singletons. Time point given: week 5, during vaccination. Each dose delivered 300 ug of mutant IDH1 20-mer peptide subcutaneously with imiquimod. The starting material was PBMCs, obtained from a glioma patient whose treatment included an IDH1 peptide vaccine. The sequence came from a woman between 35 and 50 years old with glioma. The chain recombines TRBV29-1 with TRBJ2-7; tentative D call: TRBD2 (6 bases). The CDR3 protein is CSVEGYAGKTYEQYF. The CDR3 DNA sequence: TGCAGCGTTGAAGGGTATGCGGGGAAAACCTACGAGCAGTACTTC.